This T cell receptor beta chain was sequenced in a study of spatial heterogeneity in lung cancer. Between the trimmed V and J ends, which lost 4 bases and 4 bases, there was a span of 14 bases. The CDR3 has 14 amino acids. Germline V gene data show CDR1 as SGHRS and CDR2 as YFSETQ. Time point meaning: blood at routine non-recurrence follow-up after resection. MiXCR, applied by TCRdb to the 5' RACE reads, yields one record per CDR3 protein. Among tens of thousands of distinct CDR3 sequences listed, approximately 9% were seen once. This clonotype was seen more than once but under ten times. The chain carries TRBV5-1 and TRBJ2-5, with a weak D call TRBD1 (6 bases). Sequences were derived from PBMCs, sampled at follow-up. The receptor was derived from a female donor with early-stage non-small cell lung cancer. CDR3 bases: TGCGCCAGCAGCCTACGGACAGAGCGAGAGACCCAGTACTTC. As protein: CASSLRTERETQYF.